The rows below give T cell receptor beta chains drawn from one sample of a study of T cells after yellow fever vaccination. TCRdb analysed the 5' RACE reads with MiXCR anew, one entry per CDR3 protein. The sample has under 600,000 distinct CDR3 sequences; just over 20% are singletons. Sequencing was performed on PBMCs, taken around 3 weeks after the first yellow fever vaccination. These receptors were collected from a man between 18 and 35 years old who received the YFV17D yellow fever vaccine. CDR3s include the opening cysteine and the closing phenylalanine or tryptophan. D genes are given only for firm matches. Size is stated for part of the rows, as once, few or many counts, or as a class when the clone is expanded.

>TRBJ2-7|TRBV6-1|.|.
TGTGCCAGCAGTGATGCCGGGCGGGGTTGGGGCTACGAGCAGTACTTC
CASSDAGRGWGYEQYF
>TRBJ2-2|TRBV6-1|TRBD1|few
TGTGCCAGCACCCGGACAGGGATGAACACCGGGGAGCTGTTTTTT
CASTRTGMNTGELFF
>TRBJ1-4|TRBV4-3|.|.
TGCGCCAGCAGCCAGACGGAAGCCCGCAGTGTAGATGAAAAACTGTTTTTT
CASSQTEARSVDEKLFF
>TRBJ2-2|TRBV4-2|.|.
TGTGCCAGCAGCCAAGATTCCGGACAGACGAACACCGGGGAGCTGTTTTTT
CASSQDSGQTNTGELFF
>TRBJ2-1|TRBV20-1|.|.
TGCAGTGCTAGAGATCCGGTGTCAGCACCCTACAATGAGCAGTTCTTC
CSARDPVSAPYNEQFF
>TRBJ1-6|TRBV30|.|.
TGTGCCTCCGTTGGATTAACAGGGTATAGGAATAATTCACCCCTCCACTTT
CASVGLTGYRNNSPLHF
>TRBJ2-1|TRBV3-1|TRBD1|.
TGTGCCTGCAGCCAAGGGGGCCCCTCCTACAATGAGCAGTTCTTC
CACSQGGPSYNEQFF
>TRBJ1-1|TRBV18|.|few
TGTGCCAGCTCACCACCCGGCAGCGCTGAAGCTTTCTTT
CASSPPGSAEAFF
>TRBJ2-3|TRBV4-2|TRBD2|.
TGCGCCAGCAGCCGGGGGGTAGCGGGGGGATACACAGATACGCAGTATTTT
CASSRGVAGGYTDTQYF
>TRBJ2-3|TRBV12-1|.|few
TGTGCCAGCAGCTTGGCCGGGACAGACACAGATACGCAGTATTTT
CASSLAGTDTDTQYF
>TRBJ2-7|TRBV29-1|.|few
TGCAGCGTTGAAGCCCTGCAGGGATACGAGCAGTACTTC
CSVEALQGYEQYF
>TRBJ1-1|TRBV4-1|.|few
TGCGCCAGCAGCCCTGGTGCGGGAGGGACTGAAGCTTTCTTT
CASSPGAGGTEAFF
>TRBJ2-3|TRBV7-2|.|.
TGTGCCAGCAGCTTTTCGGGGGATACGCAGTATTTT
CASSFSGDTQYF
>TRBJ2-2|TRBV5-1|TRBD1|.
TGCGCCAGCAGCAGGGACCCGGGACAGGCGGGCGCCGGGGAGCTGTTTTTT
CASSRDPGQAGAGELFF
>TRBJ1-1|TRBV20-1|.|.
TGCAGTGCTAGAGACTTCGTGGCAGCTAACACTGAAGCTTTCTTT
CSARDFVAANTEAFF
>TRBJ1-1|TRBV25-1|.|.
TGTGCCAGCAGGGAGGTGGAAAATGAAGCTTTCTTT
CASREVENEAFF
>TRBJ2-7|TRBV6-5|.|.
TGTGCCAGCAGTTCCACTCCGGACAGATCCTACGAGCAGTACTTC
CASSSTPDRSYEQYF
>TRBJ1-5|TRBV6-2/TRBV6-3|.|.
TGTGCCAGCAGTTACTCGTTTTATGAGGGCCGCAATCAGCCCCAGCATTTT
CASSYSFYEGRNQPQHF
>TRBJ2-3|TRBV18|.|few
TGTGCCAGCTCCCCGGACTCCCACACAGATACGCAGTATTTT
CASSPDSHTDTQYF
>TRBJ2-7|TRBV4-1|TRBD1|.
TGCGCCAGCTCCGTCAAGGGGACAGCAGACCCTCACGAGCAGTACTTC
CASSVKGTADPHEQYF
>TRBJ2-2|TRBV2|.|few
TGTGCCAGCATGGGGGGCGAGAACACCGGGGAGCTGTTTTTT
CASMGGENTGELFF
>TRBJ1-2|TRBV4-1|.|few
TGCGCCAGCAGCCAAGAACGGGCAAATGGCTACACCTTC
CASSQERANGYTF
>TRBJ1-5|TRBV7-2|TRBD1|few
TGTGCCAGCAGCCGACAGGGCAGCTCGGGACAGCCCCAGCATTTT
CASSRQGSSGQPQHF
>TRBJ2-7|TRBV14|.|.
TGTGCCAGCCCCGACACACCGGCGGGCGAGCAGTACTTC
CASPDTPAGEQYF
>TRBJ2-5|TRBV13|.|.
TGTGCCAGCACCGACGTGACCCAAGAGACCCAGTACTTC
CASTDVTQETQYF
>TRBJ1-2|TRBV10-2|TRBD1|.
TGCGCCAGCAGTAATACAGGGGAAAACTATGGCTACACCTTC
CASSNTGENYGYTF
>TRBJ2-5|TRBV29-1|TRBD2|few
TGCAGCGTAGAAGCGGGAGAAGAGACCCAGTACTTC
CSVEAGEETQYF
>TRBJ2-6|TRBV2|TRBD1|.
TGTGCCAGTAAGACAGGGGACGGGGCCAACGTCCTGACTTTC
CASKTGDGANVLTF
>TRBJ1-2|TRBV20-1|.|.
TGCAGTGCTAGGGCTAAAGGCCGACCGGACGGCTACACCTTC
CSARAKGRPDGYTF
>TRBJ2-5|TRBV7-3|TRBD1|few
TGTGCCAGTTCAACAGGGGGCAAAGAGACCCAGTACTTC
CASSTGGKETQYF
>TRBJ1-5|TRBV9|.|few
TGTGCCAGCAGCGCAGGGATTTCAGGGGACGCCCAGCATTTT
CASSAGISGDAQHF
>TRBJ2-5|TRBV4-1|TRBD2|.
TGCGCCAGCAGCCAAGAAGGGGCTAGCGGGGTTTGGGAGACCCAGTACTTC
CASSQEGASGVWETQYF
>TRBJ2-2|TRBV9|.|.
TGTGCCAGCAGCGTAAGCCATTCGAACACCGGGGAGCTGTTTTTT
CASSVSHSNTGELFF
>TRBJ2-1|TRBV18|TRBD1|few
TGTGCCAGCTCACAACAGGGGACAGAAAATGAGCAGTTCTTC
CASSQQGTENEQFF
>TRBJ2-2|TRBV7-8|.|few
TGTGCCGTGGCCGCGGCAGGGGTTACCGGGGAGCTGTTTTTT
CAVAAAGVTGELFF
>TRBJ2-5|TRBV12-3/TRBV12-4|.|few
TGTGCCAGCAATTTAGGAGGCGCCCAAGAGACCCAGTACTTC
CASNLGGAQETQYF
>TRBJ2-3|TRBV5-6|.|few
TGTGCCAGCAGCTTGAGGGGATACACAGATACGCAGTATTTT
CASSLRGYTDTQYF
>TRBJ2-5|TRBV6-5|.|.
TGTGCCAGCAGTTACTCGGGGGGTTCAGAGACCCAGTACTTC
CASSYSGGSETQYF
>TRBJ1-5|TRBV3-1|TRBD1|.
TGTGCCAGCAGCCAAGGGACAGGGGGCAATCAGCCCCAGCATTTT
CASSQGTGGNQPQHF
>TRBJ2-2|TRBV4-3|.|.
TGCGCCAGCAGCCAAGGAGAGGCGACTGCGAACACCGGGGAGCTGTTTTTT
CASSQGEATANTGELFF
>TRBJ2-6|TRBV12-3/TRBV12-4|.|.
TGTGCCAGCAGTTCCTATACTACTGATTGGATGCCAGGGGCCAACGTCCTGACTTTC
CASSSYTTDWMPGANVLTF
>TRBJ2-1|TRBV19|.|.
TGTGCCAGTAGTGGTGGGGGGGCCAATGAGCAGTTCTTC
CASSGGGANEQFF
>TRBJ1-6|TRBV20-1|.|.
TGCAGTGCCTCCACCGGAGGGGGGATTGGTTCACCCCTCCACTTT
CSASTGGGIGSPLHF
>TRBJ2-1|TRBV20-1|.|.
TGCAGTGCTTTAGATTCGGGACTCCCCTCCTACAATGAGCAGTTCTTC
CSALDSGLPSYNEQFF
>TRBJ2-1|TRBV12-3/TRBV12-4|.|.
TGTGCCAGCAGTTTAGGGGGGTCGCACAATGAGCAGTTCTTC
CASSLGGSHNEQFF
>TRBJ2-5|TRBV25-1|TRBD1|few
TGTGCCAGCAGCGGGACAGGGGCCCTAAAGACCCAGTACTTC
CASSGTGALKTQYF
>TRBJ2-3|TRBV5-6|.|.
TGTGCCAGCAGCTCAGGGGGGAGGCCGGATACGCAGTATTTT
CASSSGGRPDTQYF
>TRBJ2-3|TRBV10-3|.|.
TGTGCCATCAGTGAGTCGCAGTGGGGAGGCACAGATACGCAGTATTTT
CAISESQWGGTDTQYF
>TRBJ1-2|TRBV4-3|.|many
TGCGCCAGCAGCCAAGATCTGGTAACAGCCTATGGCTACACCTTC
CASSQDLVTAYGYTF